Included here is one TCR beta chain sequence, with context. This entry belongs to a study of T cells after yellow fever vaccination. As TCR cDNA was made by 5'RACE template switching, a universal primer site and UMIs were added. MiXCR, applied by TCRdb to the 5' RACE reads, yields one record per CDR3 protein. Altogether almost 600,000 distinct CDR3 sequences are present, roughly 14% being singletons, with the ten largest covering more than 12%. The receptor's source is a man aged 25-45 years who received the YFV17D yellow fever vaccine. This specimen was PBMCs, taken on the day of the yellow fever booster vaccination.

In nucleotides, the CDR3 is TGCGCCAGCAGATCAACGGGACTAGCGACAGATACGCAGTATTTT. As protein: CASRSTGLATDTQYF. The genes are TRBV10-2 and TRBJ2-3, with TRBD2 matching over 10 bases. Trimming removed 6 bases from V and 3 bases from J; junction bases left unmatched: 6. Per the germline V gene, CDR1 is WSHSY and CDR2 is SAAADI. CDR3 length equals 15 residues.